The clone carrying this T cell receptor beta chain was detected only once. The CDR3 covers 17 residues. The source of the sample is a study of blood T cell repertoires in COVID-19. Study summary: Samples came from the United States, Italy and Spain, spanning acute and convalescent COVID-19. Sample material is recorded as cDNA or gDNA derived from T cells, B-cell-depleted T cells, or PBMCs.

Original data processing: Amplification from reference gene primers served as the basis for estimated nucleated cell counts. Here immunoSEQ multiplex PCR was the method, and the copy in TCRdb shows in-frame clones only, minus some. That table gives V, J and clone size, and the DNA gave D and trimming. The repertoire holds around 300,000 clones, 87% seen once, with 2% to 3% in the top ten. V gene TRBV12-2 combines with J gene TRBJ2-5; whether TRBD1, the table's D call, matches the DNA was not checked. TRBV12-2 is given as a pseudogene. The clonotype originates from a man aged 18-30 years with active or convalescent COVID-19. Material: peripheral blood. CDR3 DNA: TGTGCAAGTCGCTGGCCCCCGGGACAGTTAGAACAAGAGACCCAGTACTTC. Its protein product is CASRWPPGQLEQETQYF.